The entry that follows covers one TCR beta chain sequence. What it binds is not known. The germline V gene has CDR1 SGHAT and CDR2 FQNNGV. The CDR3 is made up of 15 amino acids. Deletions cut 3 bases from V and 3 bases from J, with 14 bases between. In TCRdb, the reads were re-called with MiXCR into one record per CDR3 protein. Here the sample spans roughly 500,000 distinct CDR3 sequences, around 30% being singletons. The data derive from a study of T cell repertoires in cytomegalovirus infection. Study at large: Well-studied HLA-B-restricted CMV epitopes were used in the study alongside recently identified HLA-C-restricted ones. In public TCR beta signatures, there were indications of both CMV infection and matching HLA type. General study points: Accumulated public TCR beta family frequency recognized individuals carrying CMV together with the relevant HLA. Clonotypes of TCR beta that were HLA-C-restricted and CMV-specific dominated the ex vivo response.

Sequences were derived from cultured PBMCs, sampled from culture after CMV antigen stimulation. This clonotype was obtained from a human donor in good health (CMV status not recorded). Some clones in this sample may be carry-over from other donors' samples. The chain links TRBV11-2 to TRBJ1-2, with D possibly being TRBD1 (6 bases). As DNA, the CDR3 is TGTGCCAGCAGCTTTTCAGCAGGGGACTACTATGGCTACACCTTC. Its translation: CASSFSAGDYYGYTF.